Listed below are T cell receptor beta chains from one sample, sequenced in a study of T cells after yellow fever vaccination. A single record per CDR3 protein comes from TCRdb applying MiXCR to the 5' RACE reads. The sample lists under 250,000 distinct CDR3 sequences; approximately 3.2% were seen once. Sequenced here: CD4+ T cells sorted from PBMCs, sampled 10 days after the yellow fever booster vaccination. The source is a man between 18 and 29 years old who received the YFV17D yellow fever vaccine. Both conserved end residues are part of each CDR3. Each record gives: J gene, V gene, D gene, clone size, CDR3 protein, CDR3 DNA. A D gene is named only where the DNA matches it firmly. Where a row states a size, it is once, few, many or the class of an expanded clone; other rows omit it.

J gene: TRBJ2-1
V gene: TRBV18
D gene: TRBD2
clone size: many
CDR3 protein: CASSPPTGTSGGAYNEQFF
CDR3 DNA: TGTGCCAGCTCACCACCGACCGGGACTAGCGGGGGGGCCTACAATGAGCAGTTCTTC

J gene: TRBJ1-4
V gene: TRBV30
D gene: NA
clone size: NA
CDR3 protein: CAWSVRRLTNEKLFF
CDR3 DNA: TGTGCCTGGAGTGTCCGACGACTGACTAATGAAAAACTGTTTTTT

J gene: TRBJ2-2
V gene: TRBV20-1
D gene: NA
clone size: many
CDR3 protein: CSANRNTGELFF
CDR3 DNA: TGCAGTGCTAACAGAAACACCGGGGAGCTGTTTTTT

J gene: TRBJ2-3
V gene: TRBV5-4
D gene: NA
clone size: few
CDR3 protein: CASSLAEGSDTQYF
CDR3 DNA: TGTGCCAGCAGCTTGGCTGAAGGGTCAGATACGCAGTATTTT

J gene: TRBJ2-1
V gene: TRBV20-1
D gene: NA
clone size: few
CDR3 protein: CSARDTLGNEQFF
CDR3 DNA: TGCAGTGCTAGGGACACCCTCGGGAATGAGCAGTTCTTC

J gene: TRBJ1-2
V gene: TRBV10-2
D gene: TRBD1
clone size: few
CDR3 protein: CASTQTGTNYGYTF
CDR3 DNA: TGCGCCAGCACACAGACAGGGACGAACTATGGCTACACCTTC

J gene: TRBJ2-7
V gene: TRBV5-1
D gene: NA
clone size: medium-sized
CDR3 protein: CASGFGSYEQYF
CDR3 DNA: TGCGCCAGTGGATTTGGGTCCTACGAGCAGTACTTC

J gene: TRBJ1-1
V gene: TRBV5-1
D gene: NA
clone size: NA
CDR3 protein: CASSLTLGSTEAFF
CDR3 DNA: TGCGCCAGCAGCTTGACATTGGGTAGCACTGAAGCTTTCTTT

J gene: TRBJ2-1
V gene: TRBV6-2/TRBV6-3
D gene: NA
clone size: NA
CDR3 protein: CASSKGWGTAYNEQFF
CDR3 DNA: TGTGCCAGCAGCAAAGGTTGGGGGACGGCCTACAATGAGCAGTTCTTC

J gene: TRBJ1-1
V gene: TRBV15
D gene: NA
clone size: few
CDR3 protein: CATSRDPVSLEAFF
CDR3 DNA: TGTGCCACCAGCAGAGATCCCGTTAGCCTTGAAGCTTTCTTT

J gene: TRBJ2-1
V gene: TRBV28
D gene: TRBD2
clone size: many
CDR3 protein: CASTSGGAYNEQFF
CDR3 DNA: TGTGCCAGCACTAGCGGGGGGGCCTACAATGAGCAGTTCTTC

J gene: TRBJ2-1
V gene: TRBV6-1
D gene: NA
clone size: many
CDR3 protein: CASSDWGEQFF
CDR3 DNA: TGTGCCAGCAGTGATTGGGGTGAGCAGTTCTTC

J gene: TRBJ1-6
V gene: TRBV20-1
D gene: NA
clone size: many
CDR3 protein: CSAHETGTFNSPLHF
CDR3 DNA: TGCAGTGCTCACGAAACCGGGACTTTTAATTCACCCCTCCACTTT

J gene: TRBJ1-3
V gene: TRBV10-3
D gene: NA
clone size: many
CDR3 protein: CAISPAGYSGNTIYF
CDR3 DNA: TGTGCCATCAGTCCCGCGGGCTACTCTGGAAACACCATATATTTT

J gene: TRBJ2-2
V gene: TRBV11-3
D gene: NA
clone size: many
CDR3 protein: CASSFDRSTGELFF
CDR3 DNA: TGTGCCAGCAGCTTTGACAGGTCGACCGGGGAGCTGTTTTTT

J gene: TRBJ2-3
V gene: TRBV25-1
D gene: NA
clone size: NA
CDR3 protein: CASSATSSTDTQYF
CDR3 DNA: TGTGCCAGCAGTGCCACCTCTAGCACAGATACGCAGTATTTT

J gene: TRBJ1-2
V gene: TRBV7-2
D gene: NA
clone size: many
CDR3 protein: CASTPGTKQGRGGYTF
CDR3 DNA: TGTGCCAGCACCCCGGGTACAAAACAGGGAAGAGGGGGCTACACCTTC

J gene: TRBJ2-7
V gene: TRBV10-2
D gene: NA
clone size: many
CDR3 protein: CASSEQDQQYF
CDR3 DNA: TGCGCCAGCAGTGAACAGGATCAGCAGTACTTC

J gene: TRBJ1-1
V gene: TRBV9
D gene: NA
clone size: NA
CDR3 protein: CASSVQEFTEAFF
CDR3 DNA: TGTGCCAGCAGCGTCCAGGAATTCACTGAAGCTTTCTTT

J gene: TRBJ2-2
V gene: TRBV5-1
D gene: TRBD2
clone size: many
CDR3 protein: CASSPTSGEGTGELFF
CDR3 DNA: TGCGCCAGCAGCCCGACTAGCGGGGAGGGCACCGGGGAGCTGTTTTTT

J gene: TRBJ1-2
V gene: TRBV2
D gene: NA
clone size: NA
CDR3 protein: CASTPPTGPYGYTF
CDR3 DNA: TGTGCCAGCACTCCGCCGACAGGCCCTTATGGCTACACCTTC

J gene: TRBJ2-5
V gene: TRBV5-5
D gene: NA
clone size: few
CDR3 protein: CASSLGGTWEFVRETQYF
CDR3 DNA: TGTGCCAGCAGCTTGGGCGGGACTTGGGAGTTCGTCAGGGAGACCCAGTACTTC

J gene: TRBJ1-2
V gene: TRBV12-3/TRBV12-4
D gene: NA
clone size: many
CDR3 protein: CASSYDYGYTF
CDR3 DNA: TGTGCCAGCAGTTATGACTATGGCTACACCTTC

J gene: TRBJ1-5
V gene: TRBV12-3/TRBV12-4
D gene: NA
clone size: many
CDR3 protein: CASSPLDRNQPQHF
CDR3 DNA: TGTGCCAGCAGTCCCCTTGACAGGAATCAGCCCCAGCATTTT

J gene: TRBJ2-3
V gene: TRBV29-1
D gene: NA
clone size: NA
CDR3 protein: CSVRGRYTDTQYF
CDR3 DNA: TGCAGCGTTAGGGGCAGATACACAGATACGCAGTATTTT

J gene: TRBJ2-3
V gene: TRBV7-7
D gene: TRBD2
clone size: many
CDR3 protein: CASSPGRAVDTQYF
CDR3 DNA: TGTGCTAGCAGCCCTGGGAGGGCGGTAGATACGCAGTATTTT

J gene: TRBJ2-4
V gene: TRBV27
D gene: NA
clone size: few
CDR3 protein: CASRTVGGKVWGAKNIQYF
CDR3 DNA: TGTGCCAGCAGAACGGTCGGGGGAAAGGTCTGGGGAGCCAAAAACATTCAGTACTTC

J gene: TRBJ1-3
V gene: TRBV7-9
D gene: TRBD1
clone size: NA
CDR3 protein: CASSLEGDRAGNTIYF
CDR3 DNA: TGTGCCAGCAGCTTAGAGGGGGACAGGGCTGGAAACACCATATATTTT

J gene: TRBJ2-1
V gene: TRBV4-1
D gene: NA
clone size: many
CDR3 protein: CASSQGLLGNEQFF
CDR3 DNA: TGCGCCAGCAGCCAAGGGTTGTTGGGCAATGAGCAGTTCTTC

J gene: TRBJ2-2
V gene: TRBV5-1
D gene: TRBD2
clone size: many
CDR3 protein: CASSLRETSGTGELFF
CDR3 DNA: TGCGCCAGCTCCCTACGGGAAACTAGCGGCACCGGGGAGCTGTTTTTT

J gene: TRBJ2-3
V gene: TRBV2
D gene: TRBD1
clone size: NA
CDR3 protein: CATDRGTDTQYF
CDR3 DNA: TGTGCCACCGACAGGGGAACAGATACGCAGTATTTT

J gene: TRBJ1-3
V gene: TRBV6-2/TRBV6-3
D gene: NA
clone size: few
CDR3 protein: CASIPWASGNTIYF
CDR3 DNA: TGTGCCAGCATCCCGTGGGCCTCTGGAAACACCATATATTTT

J gene: TRBJ2-1
V gene: TRBV5-1
D gene: TRBD2
clone size: many
CDR3 protein: CASSAGGTSGGAGFF
CDR3 DNA: TGCGCCAGCAGCGCGGGGGGGACTAGCGGGGGCGCCGGGTTCTTC

J gene: TRBJ2-1
V gene: TRBV5-1
D gene: NA
clone size: many
CDR3 protein: CASSPRGEAYNEQFF
CDR3 DNA: TGCGCCAGCAGCCCTAGGGGGGAGGCCTACAATGAGCAGTTCTTC

J gene: TRBJ1-4
V gene: TRBV4-3
D gene: TRBD1
clone size: many
CDR3 protein: CASSQATGVLFF
CDR3 DNA: TGCGCCAGCAGCCAAGCTACAGGGGTTCTGTTTTTT

J gene: TRBJ1-4
V gene: TRBV7-9
D gene: NA
clone size: NA
CDR3 protein: CASSPPSLGATNEKLFF
CDR3 DNA: TGTGCCAGCAGCCCCCCCAGTCTCGGGGCAACTAATGAAAAACTGTTTTTT

J gene: TRBJ1-1
V gene: TRBV5-1
D gene: NA
clone size: many
CDR3 protein: CASSLGRGNTEAFF
CDR3 DNA: TGCGCCAGCAGCCTGGGACGGGGGAACACTGAAGCTTTCTTT

J gene: TRBJ1-5
V gene: TRBV3-1
D gene: NA
clone size: many
CDR3 protein: CASSQRVSDQPQHF
CDR3 DNA: TGTGCCAGCAGCCAAAGAGTCAGCGATCAGCCCCAGCATTTT

J gene: TRBJ2-5
V gene: TRBV24-1
D gene: TRBD1
clone size: few
CDR3 protein: CATSDARGSGETQYF
CDR3 DNA: TGTGCCACCAGTGATGCCAGGGGGTCAGGGGAGACCCAGTACTTC

J gene: TRBJ2-1
V gene: TRBV7-9
D gene: TRBD1
clone size: few
CDR3 protein: CASSFPGTGDYNEQFF
CDR3 DNA: TGTGCCAGCAGCTTCCCCGGGACAGGGGACTACAATGAGCAGTTCTTC

J gene: TRBJ1-3
V gene: TRBV30
D gene: NA
clone size: NA
CDR3 protein: CAWSVLGNTIYF
CDR3 DNA: TGTGCCTGGAGTGTTCTTGGAAACACCATATATTTT

J gene: TRBJ2-1
V gene: TRBV19
D gene: TRBD1
clone size: NA
CDR3 protein: CASRLTGGTNEQFF
CDR3 DNA: TGTGCCAGTAGGTTGACAGGGGGTACCAATGAGCAGTTCTTC

J gene: TRBJ2-2
V gene: TRBV11-2
D gene: NA
clone size: many
CDR3 protein: CASSSINTGELFF
CDR3 DNA: TGTGCCAGCAGCTCAATTAACACCGGGGAGCTGTTTTTT